One T cell receptor beta chain is described in this entry. What it recognizes is unknown. V dropped 0 bases and J dropped 3 bases, with 10 bases sitting between them. The germline CDR1 and CDR2 sequences are SGHDT and YYEEEE. This CDR3 region has 15 residues. Here immunoSEQ multiplex PCR was the method, and the copy in TCRdb shows in-frame clones only, minus some. The sample holds roughly 4,200 clones, around 76% seen once. This entry belongs to a study of PD-1 blockade in classical Hodgkin lymphoma. Overall study: With a 2-week interval, patients received intravenous nivolumab at 3 mg/kg.

Broader study findings: Researchers reported that CD4+ TCR diversity, though not CD8+, rose significantly by C4D1. Those starting nivolumab under 1 year post-ASCT were excluded.

Every patient was affected by relapse after autologous stem cell transplantation, while exposure to brentuximab vedotin was not uniform. Starting with thawed PBMCs, CD4+ T cells were purified by magnetic negative selection. The receptor's source is a human donor with classical Hodgkin lymphoma. The sample consisted of CD4+ T cells from blood, taken at baseline. The J gene is TRBJ1-5, the V gene TRBV5-6, with D possibly matching TRBD1 (6 bases). The CDR3 DNA is TGTGCCAGCAGCTTGGGACAGGACTACAATCAGCCCCAGCATTTT. Encoded protein: CASSLGQDYNQPQHF. The whole variable domain, remainder taken from reference TRBV5-6 and TRBJ1-5, is DAGVTQSPTHLIKTRGQQVTLRCSPKSGHDTVSWYQQALGQGPQFIFQYYEEEERQRGNFPDRFSGHQFPNYSSELNVNALLLGDSALYLCASSLGQDYNQPQHFGDGTRLSIL.